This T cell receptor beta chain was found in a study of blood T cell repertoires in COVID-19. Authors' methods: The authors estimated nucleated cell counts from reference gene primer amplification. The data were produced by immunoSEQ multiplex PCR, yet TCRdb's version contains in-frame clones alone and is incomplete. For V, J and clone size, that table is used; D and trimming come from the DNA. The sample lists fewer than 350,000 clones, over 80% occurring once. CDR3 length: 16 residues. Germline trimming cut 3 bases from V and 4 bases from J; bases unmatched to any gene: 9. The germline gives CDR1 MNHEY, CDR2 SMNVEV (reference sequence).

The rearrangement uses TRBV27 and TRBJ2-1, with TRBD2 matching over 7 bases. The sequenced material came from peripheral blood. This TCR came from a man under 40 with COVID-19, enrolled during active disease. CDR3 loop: CASSFGVEREYNEQFF. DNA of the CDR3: TGTGCCAGCAGTTTTGGGGTCGAGCGGGAATACAATGAGCAGTTCTTC.